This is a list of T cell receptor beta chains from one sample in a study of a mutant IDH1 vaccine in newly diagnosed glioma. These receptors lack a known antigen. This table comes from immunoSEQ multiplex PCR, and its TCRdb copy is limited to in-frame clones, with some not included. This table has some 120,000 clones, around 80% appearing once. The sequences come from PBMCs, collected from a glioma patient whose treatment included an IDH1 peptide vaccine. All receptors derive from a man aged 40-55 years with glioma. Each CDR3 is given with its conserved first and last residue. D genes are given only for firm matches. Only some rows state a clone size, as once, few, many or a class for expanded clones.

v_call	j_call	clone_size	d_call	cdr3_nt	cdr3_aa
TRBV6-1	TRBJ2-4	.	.	TGTGCCAGCAGTCGGGGTATAAACATTCAGTACTTC	CASSRGINIQYF
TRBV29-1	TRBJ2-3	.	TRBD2	TGCAGCGTTAGCGGGACGGTTCTTGACACAGATACGCAGTATTTT	CSVSGTVLDTDTQYF
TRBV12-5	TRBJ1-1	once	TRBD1	TGTGCTAGTGGTTTGACAGGGGGCAGTGGGGCTTTCTTT	CASGLTGGSGAFF
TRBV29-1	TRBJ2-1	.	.	TGCAGCGTTGTCCTAGTCTTGCGTGAGCAGTTCTTC	CSVVLVLREQFF
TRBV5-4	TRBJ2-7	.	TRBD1	TGTGCCAGCAGCTCCCGGGACAGGGGACGTCCCCCCTACGAGCAGTACTTC	CASSSRDRGRPPYEQYF
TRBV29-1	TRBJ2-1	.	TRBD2	TGCAGCGTGGGGAGGGGTTTCTACAATGAGCAGTTCTTC	CSVGRGFYNEQFF
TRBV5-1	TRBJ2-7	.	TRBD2	TGCGCCAGCAGCCGTACACTAGCGGGGGAATATGAGCAGTACTTC	CASSRTLAGEYEQYF
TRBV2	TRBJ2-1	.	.	TGTGCCAGCGTCAGGACTCCCCGCAATGAGCAGTTCTTC	CASVRTPRNEQFF
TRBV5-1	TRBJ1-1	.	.	TGCGCCAGCAGCTTGACAGGCGGCACATATGAAGCTTTCTTT	CASSLTGGTYEAFF
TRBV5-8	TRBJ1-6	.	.	TGTGCCAGCAGCTTTTCTCTTTCACCCCTCCACTTT	CASSFSLSPLHF
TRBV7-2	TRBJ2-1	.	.	TGTGCCAGCAGCTTGAGAATGGGAAACAATGAGCAGTTCTTC	CASSLRMGNNEQFF
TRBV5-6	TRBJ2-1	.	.	TGTGCCAGCAGCTTAGACACGTGGGGTGAGCAGTTCTTC	CASSLDTWGEQFF
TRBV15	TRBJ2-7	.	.	TGTGCCACCAGCACAAGTAGCTCCTACGAGCAGTACTTC	CATSTSSSYEQYF
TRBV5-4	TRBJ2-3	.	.	TGTGCCAGCAGCTTGCAGATCTCTAGCACAGATACGCAGTATTTT	CASSLQISSTDTQYF
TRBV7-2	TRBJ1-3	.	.	TGTGCCAGCAGCTTAGACGGGGCTCGAAACACCATATATTTT	CASSLDGARNTIYF
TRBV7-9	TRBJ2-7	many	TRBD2	TGTGCCACTTCGGGGACTAGCGGGAGTTACGAGCAGTACTTC	CATSGTSGSYEQYF
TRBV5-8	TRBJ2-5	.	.	TGTGCCAGCAGCCTGAGTCACTTC	CASSLSHF
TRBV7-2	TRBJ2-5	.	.	TGTGCCAGCAGCTTGATTAGGGGCGGGGAGACCCAGTACTTC	CASSLIRGGETQYF
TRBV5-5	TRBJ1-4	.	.	TGTGCCAGCAGCTCTACCCCCGGGACACCCAATGAAAAACTGTTTTTT	CASSSTPGTPNEKLFF
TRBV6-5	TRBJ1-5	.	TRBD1	TGTGCCAGCAGCCAAACAGGGGGCCCTCATCAGCCCCAGCATTTT	CASSQTGGPHQPQHF
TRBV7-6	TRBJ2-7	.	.	TGTGCCAGCAGCTACCACCCTTCCTACGAGCAGTACTTC	CASSYHPSYEQYF
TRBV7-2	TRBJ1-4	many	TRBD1	TGTGCCAGCAGCGACACCGGGACAGGGGCGGTTAATGACAAACTGTTTTTT	CASSDTGTGAVNDKLFF
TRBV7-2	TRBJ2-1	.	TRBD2	TGTGCCAGCAGCTTAGAACTAGCGGGGGCCAATGAGCAGTTCTTC	CASSLELAGANEQFF
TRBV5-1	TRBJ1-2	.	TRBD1	TGCGCCAGTTCTCGGACAGGGCTTGGCTACACCTTC	CASSRTGLGYTF
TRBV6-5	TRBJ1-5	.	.	TGTGCCAGCAGTTCCCAGGGTCAGGGTCAGCCCCAGCATTTT	CASSSQGQGQPQHF
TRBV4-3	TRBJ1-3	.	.	TGCGCCAGCAGCCAAGATACCAGCTCTGGAAACACCATATATTTT	CASSQDTSSGNTIYF
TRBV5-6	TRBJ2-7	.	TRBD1	TGTGCCAGCAGCTTGGTAGGCCAAAAAGGGACAGGGCCCTTCTACGAGCAGTACTTC	CASSLVGQKGTGPFYEQYF
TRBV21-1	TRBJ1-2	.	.	TGTGCCAGCATGTGGGGCGGTGACTATGGCTACACCTTC	CASMWGGDYGYTF
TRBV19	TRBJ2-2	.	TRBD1	TGTGCCAGTACCACTTGGACAGGGAAAGCCGGGGAGCTGTTTTTT	CASTTWTGKAGELFF
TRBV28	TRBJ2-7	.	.	TGTGCCAGCAGTTCAGGACTGGTCCTTCAGTACTTC	CASSSGLVLQYF
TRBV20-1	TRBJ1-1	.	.	TGCAGTGCCTCTAAATACACTGAAGCTTTCTTT	CSASKYTEAFF
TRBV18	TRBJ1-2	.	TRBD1	TGTGCCAGCTCACCGACCCAGGGACAGGACGGCTACACCTTC	CASSPTQGQDGYTF
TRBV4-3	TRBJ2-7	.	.	TGCGCCAGCAGTCCGGAGGGGGCGGGAGACGACGAGCAGTACTTC	CASSPEGAGDDEQYF
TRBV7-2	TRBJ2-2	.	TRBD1	TGTGCCAGCAGCTACAGGGGAACCGGGGAGCTGTTTTTT	CASSYRGTGELFF
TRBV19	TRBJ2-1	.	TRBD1	TGTGCCAGTAGTTTATCCAGGGGGCGCGGCAATGAGCAGTTCTTC	CASSLSRGRGNEQFF
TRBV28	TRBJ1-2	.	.	TGTGCCAGCAGTCCTACCCAGTCTCAGGGCTGGGGAGGCTACACCTTC	CASSPTQSQGWGGYTF
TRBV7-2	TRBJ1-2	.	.	TGTGCCAGCAGCTTATTCCCCAAGCAGAGCTATGGCTACACCTTC	CASSLFPKQSYGYTF
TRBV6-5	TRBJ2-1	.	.	TGTGCCAGCAGTTACTCGTCATTTGAGTCTAGGAATGAGCAGTTCTTC	CASSYSSFESRNEQFF
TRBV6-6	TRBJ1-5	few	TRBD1	TGTGCCACCCTGACAGGGGTCAATCAGCCCCAGCATTTT	CATLTGVNQPQHF
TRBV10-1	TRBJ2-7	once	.	TGCGCCAGCAGCCTAGGGACCTCCACCCCCTACGAGCAGTACTTC	CASSLGTSTPYEQYF
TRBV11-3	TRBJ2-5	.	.	TGTGCCAGCAGCTTAGGGGGGGCTGGGGAGACCCAGTACTTC	CASSLGGAGETQYF
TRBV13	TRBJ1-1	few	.	TGTGCCAGCAGCTTAACCCCGATGAACACTGAAGCTTTCTTT	CASSLTPMNTEAFF
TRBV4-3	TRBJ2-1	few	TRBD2	TGCGCCAGCAGCCAAGATCCCCGACTAGCGGGAGTTGAGCAGTTCTTC	CASSQDPRLAGVEQFF
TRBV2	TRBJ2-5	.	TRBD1	TGTGCCAGCAGTCTTACAGGGGGTCAAGAGACCCAGTACTTC	CASSLTGGQETQYF
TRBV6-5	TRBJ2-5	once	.	TGTGCCAGCAGTTATATAAGGGGGGGTCGGCAAGAGACCCAGTACTTC	CASSYIRGGRQETQYF
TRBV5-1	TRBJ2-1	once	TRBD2	TGCGCCAGCAGCCCTGGGGGAGGGGAATTAGGGCAGTTCTTC	CASSPGGGELGQFF
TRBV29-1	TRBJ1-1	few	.	TGCAGCGTTGAGGCGTCTAACACTGAAGCTTTCTTT	CSVEASNTEAFF
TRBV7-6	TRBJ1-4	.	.	TGTGCCAGCAGCTTAGTCTACGGAGGTGAAAAACTGTTTTTT	CASSLVYGGEKLFF
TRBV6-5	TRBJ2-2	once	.	TGTGCCAGCAGCCGCGGGACGGCGAACACCGGGGAGCTGTTTTTT	CASSRGTANTGELFF
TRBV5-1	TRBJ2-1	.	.	TGCGCCAGCAGCCCCCGGGCTGCTTCCTACAATGAGCAGTTCTTC	CASSPRAASYNEQFF
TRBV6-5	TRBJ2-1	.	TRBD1	TGTGCCAGCAGTTACGACAGGGGGCATGAGCAGTTCTTC	CASSYDRGHEQFF
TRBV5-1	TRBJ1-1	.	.	TGCGCCAGCGGCAGGGGTGGGACTGAAGCTTTCTTT	CASGRGGTEAFF
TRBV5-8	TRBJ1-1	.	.	TGTGCCAGCAGCTCTGGGAGGGGCTGGAACACTGAAGCTTTCTTT	CASSSGRGWNTEAFF